This passage covers 18 T cell receptor beta chains from one sample sequenced in a study of T cells in localized non-small cell lung cancer. Libraries were prepared by immunoSEQ multiplex PCR; TCRdb keeps only in-frame clonotypes and omits some of them. In the table there are approximately 10,000 clones, 92% of which are singletons. The specimen comprised peripheral blood, sampled before any cancer treatment. Source of these receptors: a woman between 35 and 75 years old with stage I squamous cell lung carcinoma.

The rearrangement joins TRBV27 to TRBJ2-2, with D perhaps given as TRBD1 or TRBD2 (5 bases each). V lost 5 bases to trimming and J lost 8 bases, with 18 bases between them. Germline CDR1 and CDR2: MNHEY and SMNVEV (reference sequence). This CDR3 spans 15 amino acids. The chain's CDR3 is CASSPLQHGGGELFF. DNA of the CDR3: TGTGCCAGCAGTCCCCTTCAGCATGGGGGAGGGGAGCTGTTTTTT.

The chain combines TRBV11-2 with TRBJ2-7; D is unresolved. The CDR3 is made up of 14 amino acids. V lost 5 bases and J 2 bases, leaving 13 bases between the germline ends. Germline loops: CDR1 SGHAT, CDR2 FQNNGV. CDR3 sequence: CASSPKRPAYEQYF. In nucleotides, the CDR3 is TGTGCCAGCAGCCCTAAGAGGCCGGCCTACGAGCAGTACTTC.

The chain recombines TRBV4-1 with TRBJ2-2; the match to TRBD1 covers 8 bases. Trimming took 4 bases from V and 10 from J; bases not matched to a gene: 11. The germline CDR1 and CDR2 sequences are MGHRA and YSYEKL. This CDR3 region has 15 residues. CDR3 nucleotides: TGCGCCAGCAGCCGAGGTCAGGGGGCTTCCGCGGAGCTGTTTTTT. Protein product: CASSRGQGASAELFF.

The chain carries TRBV9 and TRBJ2-3, with D perhaps matching TRBD1 (6 bases). Trimming stripped 4 bases from V and 0 bases from J, with 15 bases between. The CDR3 length is 16 residues. CDR1 and CDR2 (germline): SGDLS, YYNGEE. The CDR3 sequence: CASSPIATGSTDTQYF. CDR3 coding DNA: TGTGCCAGCAGCCCCATTGCGACAGGTAGCACAGATACGCAGTATTTT.

This clone has more than one count but fewer than ten. The genes are TRBV7-3 and TRBJ2-5; a weak D match, TRBD1 (5 bases). The CDR3 is 13 amino acids. Trimming shortened V by 3 bases and J by 3 bases, and 8 bases separated the two germline ends. The germline gives CDR1 SGHTA, CDR2 FQGTGA. The CDR3 spells CASSFSREETQYF. Here the CDR3 DNA reads TGTGCCAGCAGCTTTTCCAGGGAAGAGACCCAGTACTTC.

The J gene is TRBJ1-1, the V gene TRBV30; D unresolved. This CDR3 contains 13 residues. Trimming cost V 5 bases and J 6 bases, with 16 bases left between them. Germline V gene data show CDR1 as GTSNPN and CDR2 as SVGIG (reference sequence). CDR3: CAWLTAIPSEAFF. CDR3 bases: TGTGCCTGGTTGACGGCGATTCCATCTGAAGCTTTCTTT.

The chain has TRBV5-5 and TRBJ1-1; 7 bases agree with TRBD1. The germline CDR1 and CDR2 sequences are SGHKS and YYEKEE (reference sequence). Trimming cost V 2 bases and J 0 bases; bases outside gene matches: 7. The CDR3 covers 16 residues. CDR3: CASSFPQGVMNTEAFF. The CDR3 DNA reads TGTGCCAGCAGCTTCCCGCAGGGGGTCATGAACACTGAAGCTTTCTTT.

J is TRBJ2-7 and V is TRBV6-1, with D maybe TRBD2 (5 bases). Germline CDR1 is MNHNS and CDR2 is SASEGT. This CDR3 is built from 13 residues. Trimming took off 7 bases at V and 7 bases at J, with 17 bases between the two ends. In DNA form, the CDR3 reads TGTGCCAGCACGCGATTCGAGGGCGGGGAGCAGTACTTC. Residues: CASTRFEGGEQYF.

This CDR3 is CASSTTGQVLYTF. As DNA, the CDR3 is TGTGCCAGTAGTACCACCGGACAGGTCCTCTACACCTTC. The V call is TRBV19, the J call TRBJ1-2, with 7 positions matching TRBD1. The CDR3 length is 13 residues. V trimming: 4 bases; J trimming: 10 bases; junction bases outside the gene matches: 9. Germline CDR1 reads LNHDA; CDR2 reads SQIVND (reference sequence).

The rearrangement links TRBV19 to TRBJ1-2; 7 bases line up with TRBD1. The germline V gene has CDR1 LNHDA and CDR2 SQIVND (reference sequence). V lost 9 bases and J lost 3; bases outside the gene matches: 7. CDR3 length: 13 amino acids. The CDR3 is CASTPGQDYGYTF. The CDR3 DNA is TGTGCCAGCACCCCCGGACAGGACTATGGCTACACCTTC.

A word on this clone: An end of the junction differs from the germline gene, which may be a read error. The chain has TRBV30 and TRBJ1-2; a weak D match, TRBD1 (6 bases). Germline CDR1 reads GTSNPN; CDR2 reads SVGIG (reference sequence). CDR3 length: 11 amino acids. The CDR3 spells CAWSVPRTVHF. The DNA of the CDR3 is TGTGCCTGGAGTGTACCCAGGACAGTCCACTTC.

The CDR3 is CASRGAVNEKLFF. In DNA, the CDR3 is TGTGCCAGCAGAGGGGCGGTTAATGAAAAACTGTTTTTT. V is TRBV9 and J is TRBJ1-4, with D perhaps TRBD1 (5 bases). This CDR3 has 13 residues. The V and J ends lost 5 bases and 4 bases respectively, with 9 bases between them. The germline CDR1 and CDR2 sequences are SGDLS and YYNGEE.

The chain uses TRBV6-5 and TRBJ2-4; perhaps D is TRBD1 or TRBD2 (5 bases each). The CDR3 spans 14 residues. Trimming took off 6 bases at V and 6 bases at J, with 15 bases between the two ends. Per the germline V gene, CDR1 is MNHEY and CDR2 is SVGAGI. The CDR3 sequence: CASRESRDGNIQYF. The CDR3 nucleotides are TGTGCCAGCAGAGAAAGCCGGGACGGAAACATTCAGTACTTC.

This clone was counted a single time. The chain links TRBV2 to TRBJ2-5, with a possible D match to TRBD1 (6 bases). V was pared by 8 bases and J by 5 bases, with 18 bases between. Germline V gene lookup returns CDR1 SNHLY and CDR2 FYNNEI. The CDR3 is 14 amino acids. In DNA form, the CDR3 reads TGTGCCAGCTCAATCTCGGGACAACTTGAGACCCAGTACTTC. Its translation is CASSISGQLETQYF.

The chain carries TRBV5-5 and TRBJ2-7; 10 bases map to TRBD2. Trimming removed 2 bases from V and 3 bases from J; junction bases left unmatched: 5. The length of the CDR3 is 15 residues. The germline CDR1 and CDR2 sequences are SGHKS and YYEKEE (reference sequence). This CDR3 is CASSFYGTSVYEQYF. The CDR3 DNA is TGTGCCAGCAGCTTCTACGGGACTAGCGTCTACGAGCAGTACTTC.

The V gene is TRBV29-1, the J gene TRBJ1-2; no clear D gene. This CDR3 region has 12 residues. Germline lookup yields CDR1 SQVTM and CDR2 ANQGSEA. The V gene lost 5 bases and the J gene lost 6 bases, with 13 bases spanning the gap. The CDR3 DNA reads as TGCAGCGTTAACTTGTCTTGGGATGGCTACACCTTC. Encoded protein: CSVNLSWDGYTF. The full variable domain, rest sourced from reference TRBV29-1 and TRBJ1-2, is SAVISQKPSRDICQRGTSLTIQCQVDSQVTMMFWYRQQPGQSLTLIATANQGSEATYESGFVIDKFPISRPNLTFSTLTVSNMSPEDSSIYLCSVNLSWDGYTFGSGTRLTVV.

The genes are TRBV29-1 and TRBJ2-2, with D tentatively TRBD2 (7 bases). The CDR3 length is 14 residues. The germline gives CDR1 SQVTM, CDR2 ANQGSEA. The V end lost 6 bases, the J end lost 3 bases, and 14 bases lay between the germline ends. CDR3 residues: CSVGGPGYTGELFF. In DNA form, the CDR3 reads TGCAGCGTGGGGGGGCCGGGTTACACCGGGGAGCTGTTTTTT.

CDR3 sequence reads: CASSRDSGYGYTF. The DNA of the CDR3 is TGTGCCAGTAGTAGGGACAGTGGCTATGGCTACACCTTC. V usage is TRBV19 and J usage is TRBJ1-2; 7 positions agree with TRBD1. The CDR3 sequence is 13 residues long. The trim removed 4 bases at V and 4 bases at J, leaving 3 bases unmatched. CDR1 is LNHDA and CDR2 is SQIVND in the germline V gene (reference sequence).